This T cell receptor (beta chain) is drawn from a study of blood T cell repertoires in COVID-19. Turning to the study itself: Nucleic acid was either cDNA or gDNA, and it came from T cells, B-cell-depleted T cells, or PBMCs.

The V and J ends lost 5 bases and 8 bases, in that order; junction bases with no gene match: 12. CDR3 length equals 16 residues. Germline V gene data show CDR1 as SGHVS and CDR2 as FNYEAQ. In the authors' workflow: Counts of nucleated cells, estimated from reference gene primer amplification, were obtained. Sequencing was performed with immunoSEQ multiplex PCR; in TCRdb, only in-frame clones are kept and a portion is missing. That table furnishes V, J and clone size, whereas the DNA furnished D and trimming. Of about 350,000 clones detected, over 75% appear once; the ten largest clones hold 2.5% to 3%. Donors in Cohort 3 who had recovered were those with two negative PCRs, healthcare professional clearance, or resolution of their symptoms.

The TCR was taken from a woman in her twenties or thirties who had recovered from COVID-19. The chain combines TRBV7-6 with TRBJ2-1, with 10 bases matching TRBD2. Sequenced sample: PBMCs or T cells enriched from blood (not recorded which). CDR3 sequence: CASSDPLAGRGDEQFF. The CDR3 coding sequence is TGTGCCAGCAGCGACCCACTAGCGGGAAGGGGCGATGAGCAGTTCTTC.